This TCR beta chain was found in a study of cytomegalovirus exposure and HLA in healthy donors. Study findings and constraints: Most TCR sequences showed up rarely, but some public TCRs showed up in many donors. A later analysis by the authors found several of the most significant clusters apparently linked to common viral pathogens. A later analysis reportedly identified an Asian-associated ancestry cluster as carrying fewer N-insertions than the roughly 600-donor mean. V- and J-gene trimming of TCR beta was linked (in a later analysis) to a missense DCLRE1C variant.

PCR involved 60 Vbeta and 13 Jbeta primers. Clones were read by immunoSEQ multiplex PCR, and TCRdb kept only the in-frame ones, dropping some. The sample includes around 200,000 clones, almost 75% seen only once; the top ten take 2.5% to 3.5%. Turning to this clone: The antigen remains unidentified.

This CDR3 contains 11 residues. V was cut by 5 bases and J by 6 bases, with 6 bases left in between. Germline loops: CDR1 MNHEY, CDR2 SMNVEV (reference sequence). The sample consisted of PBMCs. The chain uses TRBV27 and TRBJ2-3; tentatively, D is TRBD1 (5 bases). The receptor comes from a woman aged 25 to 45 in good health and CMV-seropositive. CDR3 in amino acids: CASSKGDTQYF. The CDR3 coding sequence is TGTGCCAGCAGTAAGGGGGATACGCAGTATTTT.